One T cell receptor (beta chain) is described in this entry. What antigen it recognizes has not been identified. Per-base qualities were not stored, and no clone one base away is much larger. The data stem from a study of cytomegalovirus exposure and HLA in healthy donors (dated by TCRdb to 2016 to 2017). For the study in its entirety: An earlier analysis of under 600 of the donors reported 276 Gb of sequence data and some 120 million unique TCR beta sequences from some 180 million T cells. Around 300 gigabases of sequencing data and tens of millions of unique TCR sequences were included in an early release covering 550 to 800 HLA-typed donors. The genetic ancestry cluster associated with self-reported Caucasian donors included about 81% of the 398 genotyped donors. The aim of the study was to test whether cataloging public T cell receptors could identify signatures of past pathogen exposure. The T cell repertoires of 666 subjects were profiled by immunosequencing and related to cytomegalovirus serostatus. Along with the roughly 710-subject first cohort, a separate validation cohort of some 130 different subjects was used. To predict cytomegalovirus infection status, the study combined high-throughput TCR immunosequencing, statistical association of individual TCRs with disease status, and machine learning. To study patterns of TCR occurrence, a later analysis re-analyzed previously published TCR beta repertoires from under 750 donors and added high-resolution HLA genotyping. The later analysis used no new phenotypic data to find candidate immune exposures, relying instead on TCR beta sequences and their occurrence across donors. To decide whether each TCR beta V gene segment behaved as functional or pseudogenic, an earlier analysis of some 540 of the donors relied on high-throughput TCR beta sequencing. Alongside the repertoire data, information on donor age, sex, ethnicity and CMV serostatus was compiled. Genome-wide SNP genotypes for about three fifths of the roughly 670 donors were used in a later genetic analysis, which treated that subset as a discovery cohort. All discovery cohort repertoires had been generated using a single sequencing platform. Both class I and class II loci were covered by HLA typing, at four-digit resolution. Typing coverage varied by locus: roughly 629-630 donors for A, B, C, DRB1 and DQB1; roughly 560 for DQA1; more than 600 for DPA1; 400 to 480 for DPB1. A few DR-DQ haplotypes were treated as single units for association and clustering because of strong linkage in the cohort. On average, approximately 250,000 unique TCR beta nucleotide sequences were sequenced per donor among 300 to 500 genotyped donors of the cohort, with roughly 20% of those sequences being non-productive.

The library was prepared using the immunoSEQ multiplex PCR assay. The multiplex PCR relied on a mix of 60 forward primers for TCR Vbeta segments and 13 reverse primers for TCR Jbeta segments. The CDR3 region of rearranged TCR beta genes was amplified from genomic DNA by a multiplex PCR assay. The Illumina HiSeq System was used to sequence the amplified TCR beta libraries as 87-base-pair reads. On the study's bioinformatics: A later analysis tallied 70 million to 100 million unique TCR beta chains across the 666 repertoires, and approximately 9.9 million of those chains were shared by two or more donors. Raw reads were error-corrected and collapsed into unique sequences with a nearest-neighbor algorithm that merged closely related sequences to remove PCR and sequencing errors. To assign V, D and J gene segments, CDR3 sequences were aligned to IMGT reference sequences. Each retained sequence needed at least a six-nucleotide match to both a V gene segment and a J gene segment. A rearrangement was called productive if the CDR3 had no stop codons and remained in frame with V and J, and every other rearrangement was called non-productive. Following IMGT convention, CDR3 was defined as the stretch from the second conserved V-encoded cysteine to the conserved J-encoded phenylalanine. The earlier analysis of 450 to 750 of the donors excluded any sequence lacking an unambiguous match to a single V gene segment. An earlier analysis of several hundred of the donors called V segments functional above 56.7% productive rearrangements and segregating when the between-donor standard deviation exceeded 5%. A statistical classification framework was built to diagnose cytomegalovirus status from the catalog of TCR beta chain sequences. In a later analysis, TCR nucleotide sequences were compared against IMGT/GENE-DB human TR gene sequences so that V and J genes could be assigned. Using the TCRdist pipeline, a later analysis assigned CDR3 sequences along with most-parsimonious VDJ recombination scenarios. A later analysis defined each TCR beta chain by its CDR3 amino acid sequence plus V-gene family, and excluded reads lacking a unique V-gene family. To address suspected cross-contamination and a sequencing artifact, a later analysis removed around 590 highly shared, low-generation-probability nucleotide sequences. A later analysis calculated a clonal expansion index for each public chain from normalized within-repertoire ranks of inferred template counts. Generation probabilities in a later analysis came from a VDJ recombination model fitted to out-of-frame rearrangements, and those results were checked against IGoR. In a later analysis, TCR-TCR, TCR-HLA and TCR-CMV co-occurrence was scored with hypergeometric tests, and a repertoire-size bias correction was applied to TCR pairs. In a later analysis, false discovery rates were estimated by permuting HLA or CMV assignments 20 times. In a later analysis, co-occurring TCRs were grouped with DBSCAN, and TCRdist sequence similarity was added when clustering was performed within HLA-allele-positive subsets. Co-occurrence clustering excluded repertoires with fewer than 30,000 or more than 120,000 public chains, plus five with anomalous nucleotide sharing. TCRdb provides this immuneACCESS table in a form limited to in-frame rearrangements. Some clones are lacking; in checked studies, under half of them reflect an unresolved V gene, and why the rest are absent is not known. From that table come the V and J calls and clone size; the DNA was used to work out D and trimming. This sample has roughly 180,000 clones in its table, and 70% to 80% of those were observed once. The ten largest clones add up to around 1.6% of the sample.

The cohort comprised 666 healthy bone marrow donors. All cohort members were sampled while nominally healthy, although unrecorded immune exposures were likely present. The donor tested CMV seronegative, placing the donor among the 352 seronegative members of the cohort. A peripheral blood sample was collected from each donor, and TCR beta sequencing was performed on peripheral blood mononuclear cells. The Qiagen DNeasy Blood Extraction Kit was used to extract genomic DNA from the blood cell samples. For CDR1 and CDR2, the germline V gene lists SGHVS and FNYEAQ. From cysteine to phenylalanine, the CDR3 is 16 amino acids long. The kept DNA is CDR3 alone, 48 bases in frame from the first base. Unmatched junction bases come to 9, with V trimmed by 5 bases and J by 2 bases. On the study overall, not on this receptor specifically: Strong co-occurrence of HLA alleles, especially DR and DQ, made assigning TCR associations to individual alleles difficult. Most TCR sequences were observed very rarely across donors, whereas some public TCRs were present in many individuals. Correlated functional status among segregating V segments might be attributable to linkage disequilibrium, but an unknown experimental factor could not be ruled out. The classifier was reported to diagnose cytomegalovirus status with high specificity and sensitivity in both the original and validation cohorts. A total of some 180 TCR beta chains were listed by the study as associated with cytomegalovirus. According to a later genetic analysis, donors in an Asian-associated ancestry cluster had fewer N-insertions in productive TCRs than the approximately 610-donor mean. According to the authors, the approach could potentially be generalized to other disease states and immunological phenotypes. In a later analysis, some 18,000 TCR beta sequences were associated with specific HLA alleles at a false discovery rate of 0.05. A later genetic analysis associated a missense DCLRE1C variant with V-gene and J-gene trimming of TCR beta chains, and an independent cohort replicated the association. A further reported finding was that TCR beta sequences accurately predicted the HLA-A and HLA-B alleles for most subjects in the first cohort. Sequencing depth was assumed to be roughly uniform across donors in the presence/absence analyses, though that assumption may not hold. Because some donors lacked HLA typing at each locus, the association tests relied only on the typed subset. In vitro tests confirmed that a few of the cytomegalovirus-associated TCR beta chains recognize cytomegalovirus antigens. Some IMGT-functional V segments, including TRBV6-2 and TRBV6-3, could not be told apart with the 87-base-pair reads, so those segments were excluded. Because counts were too low, roughly 17 rarely observed V segments, including chromosome 9 orphons, were left out of the earlier analysis of approximately 500 of the donors. Immune exposure information for the cohort was limited to CMV serostatus. Only TCR beta chains were sequenced in this cohort, and the absence of alpha or paired-chain data limited detectable features. A later analysis reported that several top co-occurrence clusters appeared linked to parvovirus B19, influenza, CMV and Epstein-Barr virus. In a later analysis, HLA-associated TCR beta chains showed more clonal expansion and lower generation probabilities than non-associated chains that were equally common. In an earlier analysis of about 550 of the donors, most TCR beta V segments were observed in productive rearrangements about 90% or about 30% of the time, broadly matching IMGT annotations. A cluster of highly shared sequence variants was judged likely to represent a technical artifact of the sequencing pipeline. According to a later analysis, TCR association rates differed among HLA loci, with DRB1 alleles showing the most associated TCRs and HLA-C alleles showing the fewest. According to a later analysis, most CMV-associated TCR beta chains appeared to be HLA-restricted, and the HLA associations seemed to be driven largely by CMV exposure.

The sequenced sample consisted of PBMCs. This receptor was taken from a man aged 18 to 29 in good health and CMV-seronegative. The V gene is TRBV7-6 and the J gene is TRBJ2-1; TRBD1 aligns with 7 central bases. The DNA sequence reads TGTGCCAGCAGCCCAGGGATGGGACAGCCCTACAATGAGCAGTTCTTC. It is translated as CASSPGMGQPYNEQFF.